This TCR beta chain was observed in a study of early T cells in non-severe SARS-CoV-2 infection. Individual cDNA molecules were tagged with unique molecular identifiers. Each CDR3 protein gets one entry after TCRdb re-called the 5' RACE reads with MiXCR. The sample has about 60,000 distinct CDR3 sequences, roughly 13% seen once. The junction had 19 bases not matched to a gene; V was cut back by 3 bases and J by 5 bases. This CDR3 is built from 20 residues. The germline V gene has CDR1 MNHEY and CDR2 SMNVEV (reference sequence). This clonotype has more than one count but fewer than ten. The target antigen is unknown. Study conclusions and caveats: A preference for anti-spike CD8 responses marked VDJdb matching, which missed private and CD4 specificities.

The clonotype comes from an adult who was a healthcare worker with PCR-confirmed SARS-CoV-2 infection or an uninfected control (not recorded which). The chain uses TRBV27 and TRBJ2-3; 11 bases match TRBD2. The sample consisted of whole blood. The chain's CDR3 is CASSFLFEITSGSKIDTQYF. CDR3 nucleotides: TGTGCCAGCAGTTTCCTATTCGAAATAACTAGCGGGAGTAAAATAGATACGCAGTATTTT.